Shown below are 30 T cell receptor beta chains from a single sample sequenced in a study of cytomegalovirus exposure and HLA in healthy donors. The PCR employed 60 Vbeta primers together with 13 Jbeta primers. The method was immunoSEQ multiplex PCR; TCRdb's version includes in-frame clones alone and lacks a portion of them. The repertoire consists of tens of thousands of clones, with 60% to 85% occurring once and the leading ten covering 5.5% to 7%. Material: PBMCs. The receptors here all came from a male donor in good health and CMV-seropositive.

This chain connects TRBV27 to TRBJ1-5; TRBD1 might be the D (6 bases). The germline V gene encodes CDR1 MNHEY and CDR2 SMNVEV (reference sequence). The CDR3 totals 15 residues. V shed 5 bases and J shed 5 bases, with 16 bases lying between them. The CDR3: CASSARGGKDQPQHF. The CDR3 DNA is TGTGCCAGCAGTGCCAGGGGTGGTAAGGATCAGCCCCAGCATTTT.

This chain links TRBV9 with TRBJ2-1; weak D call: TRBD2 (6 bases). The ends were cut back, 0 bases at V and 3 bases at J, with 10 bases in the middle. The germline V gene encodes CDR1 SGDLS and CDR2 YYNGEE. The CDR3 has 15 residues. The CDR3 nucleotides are TGTGCCAGCAGCGTAGCCCGGGGAGGCTACAATGAGCAGTTCTTC. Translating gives CASSVARGGYNEQFF.

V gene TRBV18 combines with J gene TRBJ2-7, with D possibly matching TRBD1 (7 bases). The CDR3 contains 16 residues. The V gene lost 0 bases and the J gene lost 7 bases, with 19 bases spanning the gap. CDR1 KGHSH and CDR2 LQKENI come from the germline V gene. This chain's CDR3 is CASSPPQGGAVGEQYF. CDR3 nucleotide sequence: TGTGCCAGCTCACCACCTCAGGGGGGCGCAGTTGGGGAGCAGTACTTC. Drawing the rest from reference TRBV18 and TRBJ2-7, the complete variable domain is NAGVMQNPRHLVRRRGQEARLRCSPMKGHSHVYWYRQLPEEGLKFMVYLQKENIIDESGMPKERFSAEFPKEGPSILRIQQVVRGDSAAYFCASSPPQGGAVGEQYFGPGTRLTVT.

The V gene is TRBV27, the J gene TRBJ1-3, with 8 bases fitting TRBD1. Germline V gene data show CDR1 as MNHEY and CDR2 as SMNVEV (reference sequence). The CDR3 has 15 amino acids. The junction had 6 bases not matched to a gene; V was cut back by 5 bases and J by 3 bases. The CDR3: CASSLTGGYGNTIYF. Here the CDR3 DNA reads TGTGCCAGCAGTCTTACAGGGGGGTATGGAAACACCATATATTTT.

The CDR3 protein is CASSLDLGAGDQPQHF. The CDR3 nucleotides read TGTGCCAGCAGCTTAGATCTAGGGGCAGGTGACCAGCCCCAGCATTTT. V gene TRBV7-2 combines with J gene TRBJ1-5; D is possibly TRBD1 (5 bases). V lost 1 base and J lost 7, with 17 bases in between. The germline CDR1 and CDR2 sequences are SGHTA and FQGNSA. The CDR3 runs 16 residues.

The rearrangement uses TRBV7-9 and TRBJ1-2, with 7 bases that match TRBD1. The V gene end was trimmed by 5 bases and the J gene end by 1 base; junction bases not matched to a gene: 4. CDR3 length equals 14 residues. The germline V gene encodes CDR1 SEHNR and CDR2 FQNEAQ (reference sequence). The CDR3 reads CASSLQGFNYGYTF. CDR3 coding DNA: TGTGCCAGCAGCCTACAGGGGTTTAACTATGGCTACACCTTC.

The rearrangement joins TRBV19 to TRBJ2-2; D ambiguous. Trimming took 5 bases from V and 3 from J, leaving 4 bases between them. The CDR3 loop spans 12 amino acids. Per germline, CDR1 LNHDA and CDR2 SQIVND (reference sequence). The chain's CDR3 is CASSPYTGELFF. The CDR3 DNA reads TGTGCCAGTAGTCCATACACCGGGGAGCTGTTTTTT.

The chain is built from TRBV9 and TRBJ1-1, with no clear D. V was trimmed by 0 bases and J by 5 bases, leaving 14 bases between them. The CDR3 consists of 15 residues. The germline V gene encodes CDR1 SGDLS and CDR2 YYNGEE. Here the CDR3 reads CASSVATAGGTEAFF. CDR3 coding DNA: TGTGCCAGCAGCGTAGCTACGGCGGGAGGGACTGAAGCTTTCTTT.

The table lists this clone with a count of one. The CDR3 region is CASSVGSGELFF. The CDR3 region has the DNA TGTGCCAGCAGCGTAGGGAGCGGGGAGCTGTTTTTT. V usage is TRBV9 and J usage is TRBJ2-2; no clear D gene. Germline V gene sequence: CDR1 SGDLS, CDR2 YYNGEE. The CDR3 is made up of 12 amino acids. Between the trimmed V and J ends, which lost 0 bases and 7 bases, there was a span of 4 bases.

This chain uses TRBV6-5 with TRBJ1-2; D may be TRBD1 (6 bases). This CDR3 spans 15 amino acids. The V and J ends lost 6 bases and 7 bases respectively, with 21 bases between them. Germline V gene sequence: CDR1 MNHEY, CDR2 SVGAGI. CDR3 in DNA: TGTGCCAGCAGAATGGGGCGGGGGCGTTCCGGTGGCTACACCTTC. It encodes CASRMGRGRSGGYTF.

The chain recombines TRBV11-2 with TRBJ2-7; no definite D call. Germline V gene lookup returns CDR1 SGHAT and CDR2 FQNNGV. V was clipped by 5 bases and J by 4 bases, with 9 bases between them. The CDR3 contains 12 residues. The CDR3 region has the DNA TGTGCCAGCAGCCTGACTGGGTACGAGCAGTACTTC. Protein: CASSLTGYEQYF.

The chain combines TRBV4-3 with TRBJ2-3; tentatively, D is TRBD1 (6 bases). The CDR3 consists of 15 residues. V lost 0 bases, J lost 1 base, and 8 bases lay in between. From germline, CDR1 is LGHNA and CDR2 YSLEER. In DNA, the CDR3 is TGCGCCAGCAGCCAAGAGGACAGACGCACAGATACGCAGTATTTT. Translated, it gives CASSQEDRRTDTQYF.

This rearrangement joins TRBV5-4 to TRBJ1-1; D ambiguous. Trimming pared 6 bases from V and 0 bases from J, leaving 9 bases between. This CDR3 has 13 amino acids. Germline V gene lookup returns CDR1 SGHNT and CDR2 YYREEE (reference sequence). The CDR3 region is CASTRGLNTEAFF. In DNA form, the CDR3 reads TGTGCCAGCACCCGAGGGCTGAACACTGAAGCTTTCTTT.

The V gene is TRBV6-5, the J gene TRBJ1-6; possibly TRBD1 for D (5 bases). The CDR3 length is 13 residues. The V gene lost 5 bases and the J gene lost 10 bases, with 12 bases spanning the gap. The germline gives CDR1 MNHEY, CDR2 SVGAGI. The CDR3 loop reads CASSQKDNSPLHF. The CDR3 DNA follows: TGTGCCAGCAGTCAAAAGGACAACTCACCCCTCCACTTT.

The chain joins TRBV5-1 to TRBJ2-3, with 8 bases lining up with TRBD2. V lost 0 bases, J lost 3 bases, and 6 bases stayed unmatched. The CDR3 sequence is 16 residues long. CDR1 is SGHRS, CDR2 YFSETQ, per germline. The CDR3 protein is CASSLAPSGRTDTQYF. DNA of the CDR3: TGCGCCAGCAGCTTGGCACCTAGCGGGCGTACAGATACGCAGTATTTT.

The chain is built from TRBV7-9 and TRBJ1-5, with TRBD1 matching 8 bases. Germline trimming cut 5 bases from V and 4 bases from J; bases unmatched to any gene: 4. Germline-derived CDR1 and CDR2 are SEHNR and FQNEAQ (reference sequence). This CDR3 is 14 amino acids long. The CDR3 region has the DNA TGTGCCAGCAGCCGAGACAGGGGTAATCAGCCCCAGCATTTT. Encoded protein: CASSRDRGNQPQHF.

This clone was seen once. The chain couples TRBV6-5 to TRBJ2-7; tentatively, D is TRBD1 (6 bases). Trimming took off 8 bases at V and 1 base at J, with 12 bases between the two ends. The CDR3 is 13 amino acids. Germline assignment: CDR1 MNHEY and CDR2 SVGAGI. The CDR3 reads CASSATGSYEQYF. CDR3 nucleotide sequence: TGTGCCAGCTCAGCAACAGGGTCCTACGAGCAGTACTTC.

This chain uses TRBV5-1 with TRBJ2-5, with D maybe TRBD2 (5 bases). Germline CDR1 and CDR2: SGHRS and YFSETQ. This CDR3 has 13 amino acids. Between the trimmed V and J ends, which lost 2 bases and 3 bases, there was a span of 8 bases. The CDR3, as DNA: TGCGCCAGCAGCTTTGTGGGAGAAGAGACCCAGTACTTC. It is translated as CASSFVGEETQYF.

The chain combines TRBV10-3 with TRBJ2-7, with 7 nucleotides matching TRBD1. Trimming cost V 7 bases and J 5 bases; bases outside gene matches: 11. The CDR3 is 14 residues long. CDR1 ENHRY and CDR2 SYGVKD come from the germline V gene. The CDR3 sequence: CAITQQGNLNEQYF. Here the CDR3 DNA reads TGTGCCATCACCCAACAGGGGAATCTGAACGAGCAGTACTTC.

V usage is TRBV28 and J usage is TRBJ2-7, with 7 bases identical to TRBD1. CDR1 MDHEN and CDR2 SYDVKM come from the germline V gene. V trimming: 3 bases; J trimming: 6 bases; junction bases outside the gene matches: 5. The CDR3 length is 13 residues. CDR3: CASSFDRVAEQYF. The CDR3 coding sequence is TGTGCCAGCAGTTTCGACAGGGTGGCCGAGCAGTACTTC.

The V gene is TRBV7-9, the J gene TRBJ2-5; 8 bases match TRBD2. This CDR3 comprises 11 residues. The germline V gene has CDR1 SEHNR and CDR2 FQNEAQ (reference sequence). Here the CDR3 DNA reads TGTGTGACGGGAGGGGTTGAGACCCAGTACTTC. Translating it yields CVTGGVETQYF.

CDR3 sequence (DNA): TGTGCCAGCAGACTAGGCACCGGGGAGCTGTTTTTT. This codes for CASRLGTGELFF. The V call is TRBV6-5, the J call TRBJ2-2; maybe TRBD2 (5 bases). Germline V gene lookup returns CDR1 MNHEY and CDR2 SVGAGI. The CDR3 is made up of 12 amino acids. V lost 6 bases and J 4 bases, leaving 6 bases between the germline ends.

The CDR3 region has the DNA TGTGCCAGCAGCTTAGGGACAGTTTACACTGAAGCTTTCTTT. The encoded protein is CASSLGTVYTEAFF. This chain uses TRBV7-2 with TRBJ1-1, with D possibly matching TRBD1 (6 bases). The CDR3 is 14 amino acids. Trimming removed 1 base at V and 3 bases at J, with 9 bases between. Germline lookup yields CDR1 SGHTA and CDR2 FQGNSA. Full variable domain (outside the CDR3, taken from reference TRBV7-2 and TRBJ1-1): GAGVSQSPSNKVTEKGKDVELRCDPISGHTALYWYRQSLGQGLEFLIYFQGNSAPDKSGLPSDRFSAERTGGSVSTLTIQRTQQEDSAVYLCASSLGTVYTEAFFGQGTRLTVV.

The CDR3 sequence: CASSQGRGGLTDTQYF. The CDR3 DNA reads as TGTGCCAGCAGCCAAGGTCGGGGGGGCCTCACAGATACGCAGTATTTT. The chain combines TRBV14 with TRBJ2-3; TRBD2 aligns across 8 bases. The CDR3 has 16 amino acids. V shed 1 base and J 2 bases; nucleotides not matched to a gene: 5. CDR1 is SGHDN and CDR2 is FVKESK in the germline V gene.

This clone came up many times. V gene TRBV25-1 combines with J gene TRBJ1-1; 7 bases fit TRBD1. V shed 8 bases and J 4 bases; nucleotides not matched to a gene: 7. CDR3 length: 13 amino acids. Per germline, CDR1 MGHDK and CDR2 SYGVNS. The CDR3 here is CASALTGTTEAFF. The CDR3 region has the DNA TGTGCCAGCGCCCTGACAGGGACCACTGAAGCTTTCTTT. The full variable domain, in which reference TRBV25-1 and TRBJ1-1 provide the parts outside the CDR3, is EADIYQTPRYLVIGTGKKITLECSQTMGHDKMYWYQQDPGMELHLIHYSYGVNSTEKGDLSSESTVSRIRTEHFPLTLESARPSHTSQYLCASALTGTTEAFFGQGTRLTVV.

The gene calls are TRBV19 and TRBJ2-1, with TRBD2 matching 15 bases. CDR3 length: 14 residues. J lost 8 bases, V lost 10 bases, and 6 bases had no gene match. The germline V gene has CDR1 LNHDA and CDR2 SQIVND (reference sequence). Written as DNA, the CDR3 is TGTGCCATCGGACTAGCGGGGGGGCCACATGAGCAGTTCTTC. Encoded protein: CAIGLAGGPHEQFF.

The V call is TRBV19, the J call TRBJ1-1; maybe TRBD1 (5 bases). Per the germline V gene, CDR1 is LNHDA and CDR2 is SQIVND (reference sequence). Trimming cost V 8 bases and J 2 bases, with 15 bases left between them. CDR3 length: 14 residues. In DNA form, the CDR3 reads TGTGCCAGTCTTTTGGGGGGATCAAACACTGAAGCTTTCTTT. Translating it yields CASLLGGSNTEAFF.

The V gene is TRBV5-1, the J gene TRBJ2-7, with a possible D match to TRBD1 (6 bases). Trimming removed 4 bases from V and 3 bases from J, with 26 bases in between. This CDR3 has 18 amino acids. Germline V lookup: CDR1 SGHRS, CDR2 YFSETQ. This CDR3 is CASSDKIPNRVLLYEQYF. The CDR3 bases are TGCGCCAGCAGCGACAAGATCCCGAACAGGGTCTTACTCTACGAGCAGTACTTC.

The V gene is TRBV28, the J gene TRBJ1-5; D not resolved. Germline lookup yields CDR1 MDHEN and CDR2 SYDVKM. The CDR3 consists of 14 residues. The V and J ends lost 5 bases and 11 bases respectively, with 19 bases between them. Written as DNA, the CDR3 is TGTGCCAGCAGTCCCCCACGCCGGGATGGGGCCCAGCATTTT. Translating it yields CASSPPRRDGAQHF.

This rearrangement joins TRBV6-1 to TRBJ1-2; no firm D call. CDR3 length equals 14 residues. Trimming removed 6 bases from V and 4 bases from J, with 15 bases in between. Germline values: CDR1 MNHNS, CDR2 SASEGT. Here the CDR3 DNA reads TGTGCCAGCAGAGCCGCCGGGAGCGCCTATGGCTACACCTTC. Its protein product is CASRAAGSAYGYTF.